These T cell receptor beta chains were read from a single sample in a study of cytomegalovirus exposure and HLA in healthy donors. TCRdb's table, derived via immunoSEQ multiplex PCR, lists solely in-frame clones and lacks some. This sample has 110,000 to 150,000 clones; about 83% occur once, and the top ten carry under 1.5%. The sample taken for sequencing was PBMCs. The receptor set was obtained from a woman aged 30 to 39 in good health and CMV-seronegative. Both conserved end residues are part of each CDR3. Each record gives: CDR3 length, D gene, J gene, clone size, V gene, CDR3 DNA, CDR3 protein. The D gene is left open where the match is weak. Only part of the rows carry a size: once, few, many, or a class if the clone is expanded.

17	TRBD2	TRBJ2-1	-	TRBV4-1	TGCGCCAGCAGCCAAGATCCCCGGCTAGCGGGCCTGAATGAGCAGTTCTTC	CASSQDPRLAGLNEQFF
15	-	TRBJ2-1	-	TRBV7-3	TGTGCCAGCAGCCCCTCCGGGAATCTCCCTAATGAGCAGTTCTTC	CASSPSGNLPNEQFF
14	-	TRBJ1-1	-	TRBV2	TGTGCCAGCAGTGTGGGGCCAGGAACCACTGAAGCTTTCTTT	CASSVGPGTTEAFF
16	TRBD2	TRBJ2-5	-	TRBV5-1	TGCGCCAGCAGCGACTTCAGCGGGGGAGGGTTAGAGACCCAGTACTTC	CASSDFSGGGLETQYF
14	-	TRBJ2-7	-	TRBV2	TGTGCCAGCAGGGGGACTGCTAACTCCTACGAGCAGTACTTC	CASRGTANSYEQYF
16	TRBD1	TRBJ2-7	-	TRBV4-2	TGTGCCAGCAGCCAAGATCCCGGGACAGTATCGAGGGAGCAGTACTTC	CASSQDPGTVSREQYF
16	TRBD1	TRBJ1-2	once	TRBV6-5	TGTGCCAGCAGTTTGATCCCCCAGGGGGATGGGGGTGGCTACACCTTC	CASSLIPQGDGGGYTF
17	TRBD2	TRBJ2-5	-	TRBV25-1	TGTGCCAGCAGTAAGGGACTAGCGGGGAGTTGGGAAGAGACCCAGTACTTC	CASSKGLAGSWEETQYF
11	-	TRBJ2-3	-	TRBV20-1	TGCAGTGCTCAAACAGGAGATACGCAGTATTTT	CSAQTGDTQYF
14	TRBD1	TRBJ2-1	-	TRBV5-1	TGCGCCAGCAGCTCACAGGGGTCCTACAATGAGCAGTTCTTC	CASSSQGSYNEQFF
20	-	TRBJ2-6	-	TRBV7-8	TGTGCCAGCAGCTCTAACCTCCTCGCAGGGGTAAACTCTGGGGCCAACGTCCTGACTTTC	CASSSNLLAGVNSGANVLTF
14	-	TRBJ2-7	-	TRBV5-1	TGCGCCAGCAGACGAGAAGCTAGCTCCTACGAGCAGTACTTC	CASRREASSYEQYF
14	-	TRBJ1-2	-	TRBV28	TGTGCCAGCAGTTTATGGGCAGGGAACTATGGCTACACCTTC	CASSLWAGNYGYTF
11	-	TRBJ2-7	-	TRBV11-2	TGTGCCAGCAGCTTAGCTTACGAGCAGTACTTC	CASSLAYEQYF
13	TRBD2	TRBJ2-5	-	TRBV28	TGTGCCAGCAGACAAGCGGGGGCAGAGACCCAGTACTTC	CASRQAGAETQYF
14	-	TRBJ2-3	-	TRBV19	TGTGCCAGTAGTATAGTCTTCGGGGCAGATACGCAGTATTTT	CASSIVFGADTQYF
13	-	TRBJ2-3	-	TRBV7-3	TGTGCCAGCAGCTTTCCCGGGGCAGATACGCAGTATTTT	CASSFPGADTQYF
14	TRBD2	TRBJ2-1	once	TRBV19	TGTGCCAGTAGTATAGCGGGGACTACATATGAGCAGTTCTTC	CASSIAGTTYEQFF
16	-	TRBJ1-1	once	TRBV27	TGTGCCAGCAGTTTATTGGGCATAGTGGGGCACACTGAAGCTTTCTTT	CASSLLGIVGHTEAFF
15	TRBD1	TRBJ2-7	-	TRBV27	TGTGCCAGCAGATCTGGGACAGGGGATCCCTACGAGCAGTACTTC	CASRSGTGDPYEQYF
15	TRBD2	TRBJ2-5	-	TRBV5-1	TGCGCCAGCAGCTCCCTAGCGGGGGGCAAAGAGACCCAGTACTTC	CASSSLAGGKETQYF
15	-	TRBJ1-1	-	TRBV6-6	TGTGCCAGCAGACTTGAAAGACAGGTCCTAAATGAAGCTTTCTTT	CASRLERQVLNEAFF
16	TRBD2	TRBJ2-5	-	TRBV27	TGTGCCAGCAGTACAACGGGGGGACGGTACCAAGAGACCCAGTACTTC	CASSTTGGRYQETQYF
14	TRBD1	TRBJ1-4	-	TRBV6-5	TGTGCCAGCAGACACCGGGACAGGGCGGAAAAACTGTTTTTT	CASRHRDRAEKLFF
14	-	TRBJ2-1	-	TRBV5-1	TGCGCCAGCAGCAAAGGGAGTTGGGGGGATGAGCAGTTCTTC	CASSKGSWGDEQFF
13	-	TRBJ2-1	-	TRBV30	TGTGCCTGGAAAAGACAGGTCTACAATGAGCAGTTCTTC	CAWKRQVYNEQFF
13	TRBD1	TRBJ1-1	-	TRBV6-5	TGTGCCAGCCGCGGGACAGGGAACACTGAAGCTTTCTTT	CASRGTGNTEAFF
16	TRBD2	TRBJ2-1	-	TRBV9	TGTGCCAGCAGCGTAGGGGATAGCGGGGGTCGGGATGAGCAGTTCTTC	CASSVGDSGGRDEQFF
12	-	TRBJ1-1	-	TRBV6-5	TGTGCCAGCGGCAGGGAAAACACTGAAGCTTTCTTT	CASGRENTEAFF
12	TRBD1	TRBJ2-5	-	TRBV6-5	TGTGCCAGCAGGAGGGGGCGAGAGACCCAGTACTTC	CASRRGRETQYF
17	TRBD2	TRBJ2-3	-	TRBV7-2	TGTGCCAGCAGCTCCAAAAGAAGCGGGGGGAGCACAGATACGCAGTATTTT	CASSSKRSGGSTDTQYF
12	-	TRBJ1-5	-	TRBV10-3	TGTGCCATCAGTGAGTACGAGCGGCCCCAGCATTTT	CAISEYERPQHF
15	TRBD1	TRBJ1-1	once	TRBV5-1	TGCGCCAGCAGCTTGGCCCAGGGGGCTGGCACTGAAGCTTTCTTT	CASSLAQGAGTEAFF
14	-	TRBJ2-3	-	TRBV5-5	TGTGCCAGCAGCTTCAAAGACTGGACAGATACGCAGTATTTT	CASSFKDWTDTQYF
13	-	TRBJ2-7	-	TRBV7-3	TGTGCCAGCAGCTTACGCAGGGCAAGCGAGCAGTACTTC	CASSLRRASEQYF
16	-	TRBJ1-5	-	TRBV28	TGTGCCAGCAGTTTATATCGCGAATATAGCAATCAGCCCCAGCATTTT	CASSLYREYSNQPQHF
15	-	TRBJ2-1	once	TRBV6-6	TGTGCCAGCATACAAGGGGGGGCCTCCTACAATGAGCAGTTCTTC	CASIQGGASYNEQFF
13	-	TRBJ1-2	-	TRBV6-1	TGTGCCAGCAGTGAATATACTCGTGATGGCTACACCTTC	CASSEYTRDGYTF
13	-	TRBJ2-1	-	TRBV30	TGTGCCTGGAGTCCCACCTTCGCGGGGGAGCAGTTCTTC	CAWSPTFAGEQFF
13	TRBD1	TRBJ1-2	few	TRBV10-3	TGTGCCATCCCGAGGACAGGAAACTATGGCTACACCTTC	CAIPRTGNYGYTF
15	-	TRBJ2-7	-	TRBV6-6	TGTGCCAGCAGTTACTCGGGAGGATCGCCCTACGAGCAGTACTTC	CASSYSGGSPYEQYF
16	-	TRBJ1-5	-	TRBV2	TGTGCCAGCAGTGATAGGGTCGGGGGTTCGAATCAGCCCCAGCATTTT	CASSDRVGGSNQPQHF
20	TRBD1	TRBJ1-1	-	TRBV5-1	TGCGCCAGCAGCTTGGGTTGGGAACCCTACAGGGGGCCGAGAGGAACTGAAGCTTTCTTT	CASSLGWEPYRGPRGTEAFF
12	-	TRBJ2-5	-	TRBV5-8	TGTGCCAGCCTTAGTACCGGGGAGACCCAGTACTTC	CASLSTGETQYF
13	TRBD1	TRBJ1-2	-	TRBV27	TGTGCCAGCAGTCCGACAGGGGGCTATGGCTACACCTTC	CASSPTGGYGYTF
13	-	TRBJ1-1	-	TRBV2	TGTGCCAGCAGTACCGACAGGTGGGGTCAAGCTTTCTTT	CASSTDRWGQAFF
15	TRBD1	TRBJ2-2	-	TRBV5-1	TGCGCCAGCAGCTTGGGACAGGGGTATACCGGGGAGCTGTTTTTT	CASSLGQGYTGELFF
13	-	TRBJ2-5	-	TRBV29-1	TGCAGCGTTGAAGGAAGAAGGGGGGAGACCCAGTACTTC	CSVEGRRGETQYF
13	TRBD1	TRBJ2-7	-	TRBV30	TGTGCCTGGAGTGTACAGGGGGTGGGCGAGCAGTACTTC	CAWSVQGVGEQYF
14	-	TRBJ1-1	-	TRBV7-9	TGTGCCAGCAGCTTAGTAGCCAGGAACACTGAAGCTTTCTTT	CASSLVARNTEAFF
15	TRBD2	TRBJ2-3	-	TRBV2	TGTGCCAGCAGTGTAAGGACTAGTGGGGGAAAAACGCAGTATTTT	CASSVRTSGGKTQYF
14	-	TRBJ2-3	-	TRBV27	TGTGCCAGCAGTTTGAACGGCGGGCCAGATACGCAGTATTTT	CASSLNGGPDTQYF
14	-	TRBJ2-1	-	TRBV5-6	TGTGCCAGCAGCTGGCCACAGGTTTACAATGAGCAGTTCTTC	CASSWPQVYNEQFF
16	-	TRBJ1-2	once	TRBV10-3	TGTGCCATCAGTGAGTCGAACCCAGGGGCCAACTATGGCTACACCTTC	CAISESNPGANYGYTF
13	-	TRBJ1-2	-	TRBV28	TGTGCCAGCAGTCCGAGGGGGTTCTATGGCTACACCTTC	CASSPRGFYGYTF